The 11 T cell receptor beta chains below come from one sample, sequenced in a study of blood T cells in healthy people across ages (dated by TCRdb to about 2015). Libraries were prepared through 5' RACE. These reads were obtained on an Illumina HiSeq 2500. The second PCR ran for roughly 7 to 12 cycles and used a J-beta primer mix along with a sample-barcoded 5' primer. TCRdb redid the processing of the public reads, applying fastp at Q25 and MiXCR, and retained in-frame beta chains. Under each unique CDR3 protein, matching rows form one entry showing the most common genes and DNA. The sample contains about 630,000 distinct CDR3 sequences, roughly 20% of them found a single time. Clones ranked in the top ten supply about 3.6% of the sample. Sequenced input: blood. All receptors come from a man between 65 and 85 years old in good health.

The gene calls are TRBV20-1 and TRBJ2-7; 12 bases fit TRBD2. V lost 4 bases to trimming and J lost 6 bases; unmatched junction nucleotides: 4. The CDR3 totals 13 residues. Germline CDR1 and CDR2: DFQATT and SNEGSKA (reference sequence). CDR3 region: CSAKPGLAGEQYF. CDR3 DNA sequence: TGCAGTGCTAAACCGGGACTAGCGGGCGAGCAGTACTTC.

The chain employs TRBV10-3 and TRBJ1-5; D is uncertain. V was shortened by 3 bases and J by 6 bases, with 18 bases between the two germline ends. This CDR3 comprises 16 residues. Germline CDR1 ENHRY, CDR2 SYGVKD. The CDR3 protein is CAISDQGPASGQPQHF. The CDR3 nucleotides read TGTGCCATCAGTGATCAAGGTCCGGCTAGCGGTCAGCCCCAGCATTTT.

V usage is TRBV20-1 and J usage is TRBJ1-1; D might be TRBD1 (5 bases). V lost 0 bases, J lost 6 bases, and 14 bases lay in between. Looked up from germline, CDR1 is DFQATT and CDR2 is SNEGSKA (reference sequence). This CDR3 is 14 amino acids long. This CDR3 reads CSARDSRAGAEAFF. The DNA for the CDR3 is TGCAGTGCTAGAGATTCCAGGGCCGGGGCTGAAGCTTTCTTT.

This clonotype appeared a few times. This chain uses TRBV25-1 with TRBJ2-7, with no clear D. V was clipped by 8 bases and J by 7 bases, with 24 bases between them. In germline, CDR1 is MGHDK, CDR2 SYGVNS. The CDR3 loop spans 15 amino acids. For the CDR3, the DNA is TGTGCCAGCCCCCGTTTTGTTACCCCAAAAGGGGAGCAGTACTTC. Its protein product is CASPRFVTPKGEQYF.

The rearrangement links TRBV6-9 to TRBJ2-7; 8 bases map to TRBD1. The trim removed 8 bases at V and 1 base at J, leaving 4 bases unmatched. The CDR3 runs to 13 residues. Germline lookup yields CDR1 MNHGY and CDR2 SVAAGI. Written as DNA, the CDR3 is TGTGCCAGCCAGACAGGGGAATCCTACGAGCAGTACTTC. This sequence encodes CASQTGESYEQYF.

The chain links TRBV5-1 to TRBJ1-2; D uncertain. The CDR3 is 15 residues long. Trimming cost V 0 bases and J 0 bases, with 9 bases left between them. CDR1 SGHRS and CDR2 YFSETQ come from the germline V gene. CDR3 residues: CASSLGTEPNYGYTF. The DNA for the CDR3 is TGCGCCAGCAGCTTGGGGACGGAGCCTAACTATGGCTACACCTTC.

As DNA, the CDR3 is TGTGCCAGCAGTTACTCGGCAGGCGGAAACACCATATATTTT. Its translation is CASSYSAGGNTIYF. This chain connects TRBV6-2 or TRBV6-3 to TRBJ1-3, with no clear D. Germline V lookup: CDR1 MNHEY, CDR2 SVGEGT. The V and J ends lost 0 bases and 4 bases respectively, with 7 bases between them. The CDR3 has 14 residues.

This clonotype was detected ten times or more. This chain uses TRBV4-1 with TRBJ2-7; D is uncertain. Trimming stripped 0 bases from V and 3 bases from J, with 9 bases between. The CDR3 length is 14 residues. Germline values: CDR1 MGHRA, CDR2 YSYEKL. CDR3 amino acids: CASSQEGSNYEQYF. The CDR3 DNA follows: TGCGCCAGCAGCCAAGAGGGCTCGAACTACGAGCAGTACTTC.

The chain recombines TRBV6-5 with TRBJ2-7; 8 bases line up with TRBD1. Germline V gene data show CDR1 as MNHEY and CDR2 as SVGAGI. V trimming: 5 bases; J trimming: 3 bases; junction bases outside the gene matches: 6. The CDR3 spans 14 residues. The CDR3 DNA reads TGTGCCAGCAGTAAATCAGGGGGCAGCTACGAGCAGTACTTC. Translating it yields CASSKSGGSYEQYF.

V is TRBV20-1 and J is TRBJ2-4, with 9 bases fitting TRBD2. V shed 1 base and J 0 bases; nucleotides not matched to a gene: 4. Looked up from germline, CDR1 is DFQATT and CDR2 is SNEGSKA (reference sequence). The CDR3 covers 16 residues. The CDR3: CSARVAGAIAKNIQYF. The CDR3 coding sequence is TGCAGTGCTAGAGTAGCGGGAGCTATAGCCAAAAACATTCAGTACTTC.

This clonotype was recorded a few times. This chain connects TRBV9 to TRBJ2-1; 9 nucleotides line up with TRBD1. Germline loops: CDR1 SGDLS, CDR2 YYNGEE. After removal of 3 bases from V and 3 bases from J, the junction contained 13 bases not matched to a gene. The CDR3 is 18 amino acids. The CDR3 DNA reads TGTGCCAGCAGCGCGCACGGGACAGGGAACCGGGACTACAATGAGCAGTTCTTC. Translated, it gives CASSAHGTGNRDYNEQFF.